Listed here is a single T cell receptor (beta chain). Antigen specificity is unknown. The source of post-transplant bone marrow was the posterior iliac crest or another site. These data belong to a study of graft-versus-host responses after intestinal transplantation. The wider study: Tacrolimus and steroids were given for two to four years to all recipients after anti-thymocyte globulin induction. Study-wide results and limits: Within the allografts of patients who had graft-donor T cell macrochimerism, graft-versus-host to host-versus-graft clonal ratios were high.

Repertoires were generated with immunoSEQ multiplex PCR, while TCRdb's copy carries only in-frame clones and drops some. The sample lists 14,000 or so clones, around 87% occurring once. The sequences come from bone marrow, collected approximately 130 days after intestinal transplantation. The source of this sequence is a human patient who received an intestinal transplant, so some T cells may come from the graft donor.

The CDR3 spells CAISESVGVTEKLFF. The CDR3 coding sequence is TGTGCCATCAGTGAGTCGGTGGGGGTTACGGAAAAACTGTTTTTT. This chain connects TRBV10-3 to TRBJ1-4, with D possibly TRBD1 on 5 matching bases. Germline loops: CDR1 ENHRY, CDR2 SYGVKD. The CDR3 has 15 amino acids. Trimming took 0 bases from V and 8 from J, leaving 13 bases between them.